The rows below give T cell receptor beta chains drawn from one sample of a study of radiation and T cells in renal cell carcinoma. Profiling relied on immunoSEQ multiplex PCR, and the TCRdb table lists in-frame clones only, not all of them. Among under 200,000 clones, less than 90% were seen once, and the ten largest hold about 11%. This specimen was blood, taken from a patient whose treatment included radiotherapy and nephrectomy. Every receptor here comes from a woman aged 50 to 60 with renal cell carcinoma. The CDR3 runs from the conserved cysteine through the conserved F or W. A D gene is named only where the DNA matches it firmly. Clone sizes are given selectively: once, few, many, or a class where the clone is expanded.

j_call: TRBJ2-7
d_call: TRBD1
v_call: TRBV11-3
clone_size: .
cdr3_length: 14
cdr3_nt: TGTGCCAGCAGCCGCAGGGGGAGCTCCTACGAGCAGTACTTC
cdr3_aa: CASSRRGSSYEQYF

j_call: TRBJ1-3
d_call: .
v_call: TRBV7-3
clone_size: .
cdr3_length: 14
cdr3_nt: TGTGCCAGCAGCTTAACAGGGTCTGGAAACACCATATATTTT
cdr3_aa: CASSLTGSGNTIYF

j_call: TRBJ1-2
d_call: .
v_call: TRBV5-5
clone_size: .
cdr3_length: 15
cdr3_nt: TGTGCCAGCAGCTCGGGGGGCAGGACAAACTATGGCTACACCTTC
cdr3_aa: CASSSGGRTNYGYTF

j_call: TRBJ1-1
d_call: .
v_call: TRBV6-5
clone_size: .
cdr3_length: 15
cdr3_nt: TGTGCCAGCAGTTATGGACAGCGAACGAGAGCTGAAGCTTTCTTT
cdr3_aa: CASSYGQRTRAEAFF

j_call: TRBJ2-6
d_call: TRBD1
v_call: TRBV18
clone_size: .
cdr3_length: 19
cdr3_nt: TGTGCCAGCTCACCTCCGGGACAGGGGTATAGATCTGGGGCCAACGTCCTGACTTTC
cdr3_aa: CASSPPGQGYRSGANVLTF

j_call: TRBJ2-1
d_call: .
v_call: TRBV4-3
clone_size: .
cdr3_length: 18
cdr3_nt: TGCGCCAGCAGCCAAGATAGGAGCTTTCGGGGCTCCTACAATGAGCAGTTCTTC
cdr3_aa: CASSQDRSFRGSYNEQFF

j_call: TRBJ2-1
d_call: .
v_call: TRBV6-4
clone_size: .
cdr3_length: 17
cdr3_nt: TGTGCCAGCAGCCTGAGGGAGGATGGCATCCCCTCGGGTGAGCAGTTCTTC
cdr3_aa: CASSLREDGIPSGEQFF

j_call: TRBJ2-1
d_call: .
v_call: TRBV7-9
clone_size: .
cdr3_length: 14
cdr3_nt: TGTGCCAGCAGCTTAGATAACCCCTACAATGAGCAGTTCTTC
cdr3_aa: CASSLDNPYNEQFF

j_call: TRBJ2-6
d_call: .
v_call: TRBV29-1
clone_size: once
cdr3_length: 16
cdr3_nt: TGCAGCGTTGCCGGGGGACTGACCTCTGGGGCCAACGTCCTGACTTTC
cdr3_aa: CSVAGGLTSGANVLTF

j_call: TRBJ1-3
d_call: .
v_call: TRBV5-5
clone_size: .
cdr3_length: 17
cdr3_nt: TGTGCCAGCAGCTCCTACCCGGCACCGGGGTCTGGAAACACCATATATTTT
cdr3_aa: CASSSYPAPGSGNTIYF

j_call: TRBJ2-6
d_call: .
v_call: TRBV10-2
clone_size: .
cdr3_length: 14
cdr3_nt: TGCGCCAGCAGTACAGTGTCGGGGGCCAACGTCCTGACTTTC
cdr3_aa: CASSTVSGANVLTF

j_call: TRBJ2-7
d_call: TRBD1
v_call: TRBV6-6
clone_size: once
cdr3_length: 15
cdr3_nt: TGTGCCAGCTGTATAGCCGGGACAGGGGCTGTCGAGCAGTACTTC
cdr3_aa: CASCIAGTGAVEQYF

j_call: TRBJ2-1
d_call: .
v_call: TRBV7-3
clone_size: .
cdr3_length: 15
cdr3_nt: TGTGCCAGCGCCGGGGGGCCCCTGACGGAAAATGAGCAGTTCTTC
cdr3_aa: CASAGGPLTENEQFF

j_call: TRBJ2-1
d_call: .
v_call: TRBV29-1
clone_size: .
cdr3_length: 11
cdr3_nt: TGCAGCGCCGACCGGGACGTTGGGCAGTTCTTC
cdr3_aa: CSADRDVGQFF

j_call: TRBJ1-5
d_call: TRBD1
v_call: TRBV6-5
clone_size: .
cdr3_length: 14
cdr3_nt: TGTGCCAGCAGTAATACAGGGGGCCAACAGCCCCAGCATTTT
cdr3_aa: CASSNTGGQQPQHF

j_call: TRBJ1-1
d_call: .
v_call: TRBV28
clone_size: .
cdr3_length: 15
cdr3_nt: TGTGCCAGCAGAATACAGGGCCGAGGTAACACTGAAGCTTTCTTT
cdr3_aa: CASRIQGRGNTEAFF

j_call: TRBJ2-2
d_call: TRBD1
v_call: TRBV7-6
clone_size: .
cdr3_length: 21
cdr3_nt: TGTGCCAGCAGCTTAGTCCCACCGTGGGGACAGGGAGAATCTAACACCGGGGAGCTGTTTTTT
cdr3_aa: CASSLVPPWGQGESNTGELFF

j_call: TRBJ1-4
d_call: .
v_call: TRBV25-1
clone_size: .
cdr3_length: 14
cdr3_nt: TGTGCCAGCAGTGAATATTCGCAGATTGAAAAACTGTTTTTT
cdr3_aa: CASSEYSQIEKLFF

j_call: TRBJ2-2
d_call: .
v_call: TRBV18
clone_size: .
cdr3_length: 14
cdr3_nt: TGTGCCAGCTCAGGGGACTCGAACACCGGGGAGCTGTTTTTT
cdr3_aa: CASSGDSNTGELFF

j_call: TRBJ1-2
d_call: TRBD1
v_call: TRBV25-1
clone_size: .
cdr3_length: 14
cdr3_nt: TGTGCCAGCAGTCCCTACAGGGGGTCGTATGGCTACACCTTC
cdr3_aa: CASSPYRGSYGYTF

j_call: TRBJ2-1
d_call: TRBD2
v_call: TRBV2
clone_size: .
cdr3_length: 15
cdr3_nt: TGTGCCAGCAGTCAAAGACTAGCGGGGGTGAATGAGCAGTTCTTC
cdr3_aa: CASSQRLAGVNEQFF

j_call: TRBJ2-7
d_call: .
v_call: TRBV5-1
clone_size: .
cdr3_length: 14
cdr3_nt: TGCGCCAGCAGCTTGGCCAGTCTAGACTACGAGCAGTACTTC
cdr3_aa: CASSLASLDYEQYF

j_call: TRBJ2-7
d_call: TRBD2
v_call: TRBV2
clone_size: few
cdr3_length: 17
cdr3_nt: TGTGCCAGCAGTGAAGGGGACCCCTGGGGGGGTAGCTACGAGCAGTACTTC
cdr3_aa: CASSEGDPWGGSYEQYF

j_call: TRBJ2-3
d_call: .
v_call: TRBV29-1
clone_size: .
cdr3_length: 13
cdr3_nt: TGCAGCATAAGCGGGCCTAGCACAGATACGCAGTATTTT
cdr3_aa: CSISGPSTDTQYF

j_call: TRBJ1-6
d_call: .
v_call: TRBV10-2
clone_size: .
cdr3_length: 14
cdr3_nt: TGCGCCAGCAAAGATCGCTCCTATAATTCACCCCTCCACTTT
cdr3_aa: CASKDRSYNSPLHF

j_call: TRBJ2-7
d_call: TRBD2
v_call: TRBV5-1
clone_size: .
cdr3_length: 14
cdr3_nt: TGCGCCAGCGGACTAGCGGGGGGGACCTACGAGCAGTACTTC
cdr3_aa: CASGLAGGTYEQYF

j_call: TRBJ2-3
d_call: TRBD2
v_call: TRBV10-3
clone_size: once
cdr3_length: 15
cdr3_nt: TGTGCCATCGCTGGCGGGGGGGCCGGCGCAGATACGCAGTATTTT
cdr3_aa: CAIAGGGAGADTQYF

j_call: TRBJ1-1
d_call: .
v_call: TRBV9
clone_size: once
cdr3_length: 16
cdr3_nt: TGTGCCAGCAGCGTTTCCGCAGGCCAGCAGGGCACTGAAGCTTTCTTT
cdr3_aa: CASSVSAGQQGTEAFF

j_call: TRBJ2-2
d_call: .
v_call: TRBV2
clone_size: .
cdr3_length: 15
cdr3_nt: TGTGCCAGCAGTGATAGTAGAGGGAACACCGGGGAGCTGTTTTTT
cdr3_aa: CASSDSRGNTGELFF

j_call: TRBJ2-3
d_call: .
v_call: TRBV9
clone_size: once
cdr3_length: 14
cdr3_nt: TGTGCCAGCAGCGCGACGGGGGACACAGATACGCAGTATTTT
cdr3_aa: CASSATGDTDTQYF

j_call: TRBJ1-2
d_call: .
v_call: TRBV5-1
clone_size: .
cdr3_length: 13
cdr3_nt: TGCGCCAGCAGCTTGGAAGGGGGTGAGGGCTACACCTTC
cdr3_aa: CASSLEGGEGYTF

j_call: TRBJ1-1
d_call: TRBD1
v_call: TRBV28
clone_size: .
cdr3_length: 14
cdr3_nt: TGTGCCAGCAGTTCCGGACAGGTTTTGACTGAAGCTTTCTTT
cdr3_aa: CASSSGQVLTEAFF

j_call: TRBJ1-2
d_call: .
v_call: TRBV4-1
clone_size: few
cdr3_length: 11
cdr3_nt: TGCGCCAGCACCGGGGAGGGAGGCTACACCTTC
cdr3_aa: CASTGEGGYTF

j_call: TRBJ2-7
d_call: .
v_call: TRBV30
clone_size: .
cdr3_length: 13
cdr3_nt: TGTGCCTGGAGTAGCCCCGGGCGATACGAGCAGTACTTC
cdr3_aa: CAWSSPGRYEQYF

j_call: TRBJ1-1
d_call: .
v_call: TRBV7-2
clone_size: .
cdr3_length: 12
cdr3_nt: TGTGCCAGCAGCTACCAGGGTGGTGAAGCTTTCTTT
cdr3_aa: CASSYQGGEAFF

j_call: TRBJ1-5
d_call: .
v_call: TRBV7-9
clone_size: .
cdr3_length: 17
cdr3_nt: TGTGCCAGCAGCTTAGTAATGGGCCCCTATAGCAATCAGCCCCAGCATTTT
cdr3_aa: CASSLVMGPYSNQPQHF

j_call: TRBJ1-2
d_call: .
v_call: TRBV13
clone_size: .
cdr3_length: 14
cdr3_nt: TGTGCCAGCAGCCAGGGCACCGGTAACTATGGCTACACCTTC
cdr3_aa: CASSQGTGNYGYTF

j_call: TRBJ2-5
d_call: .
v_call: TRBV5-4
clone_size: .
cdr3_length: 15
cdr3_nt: TGTGCCAGCAGCCTAGAGGGGGGGAGGCAAGAGACCCAGTACTTC
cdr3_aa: CASSLEGGRQETQYF

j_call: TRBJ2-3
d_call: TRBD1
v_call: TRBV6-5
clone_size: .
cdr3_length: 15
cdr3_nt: TGTGCCAGCAGCAACCGACAGGGGGCATTAGATACGCAGTATTTT
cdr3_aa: CASSNRQGALDTQYF

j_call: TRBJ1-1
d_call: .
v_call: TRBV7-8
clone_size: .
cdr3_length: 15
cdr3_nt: TGTGCCAGCAGCCGCTGGGAGAGGAGTGGAACTGAAGCTTTCTTT
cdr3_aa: CASSRWERSGTEAFF

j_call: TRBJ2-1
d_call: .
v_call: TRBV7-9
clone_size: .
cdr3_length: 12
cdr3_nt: TGTGCCAGCAGCTTATCCGTAGGAGGGCAGTTCTTC
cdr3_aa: CASSLSVGGQFF

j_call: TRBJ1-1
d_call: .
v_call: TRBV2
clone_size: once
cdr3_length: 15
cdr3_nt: TGTGCCAGCACCAAAAGGGGAAGGGGGGGCACTGAAGCTTTCTTT
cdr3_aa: CASTKRGRGGTEAFF